A single sample is the source of the 14 T cell receptor beta chains below, sequenced in a study of memory CD4+ T cells and cytomegalovirus serostatus. Single viable CD3+CD4+CD8-CD45RO+ cells were sorted as the memory CD4+ T cells. Clones were sequenced by immunoSEQ multiplex PCR, and TCRdb holds only the in-frame ones, with some missing. The repertoire holds 61,000 or so clones, with around 80% as singletons. The specimen sequenced was memory CD4+ T cells from blood. Receptors were obtained from an adult in good health and CMV-seronegative. Some clones in this sample may be carry-over from other donors' samples.

This chain uses TRBV7-2 with TRBJ2-5; D is undetermined. The CDR3 has 14 amino acids. CDR1 and CDR2 (germline): SGHTA, FQGNSA. Trimming took 5 bases from V and 7 from J, leaving 17 bases between them. The CDR3 DNA is TGTGCCAGCAGCCCCCCGGGTTTTTTGCGGACCCAGTACTTC. Translation: CASSPPGFLRTQYF.

The sample holds one count of this clone. The chain recombines TRBV2 with TRBJ1-5; D is unclear. With 4 bases removed from V and 7 bases from J, the gap between germline ends came to 8 bases. The CDR3 has 12 amino acids. The V gene's germline CDR1 is SNHLY and CDR2 FYNNEI. The CDR3 loop reads CASSVSPQPQHF. As DNA, the CDR3 is TGTGCCAGCAGTGTAAGTCCCCAGCCCCAGCATTTT.

This chain joins TRBV5-1 and TRBJ2-5; D unclear. V gave up 0 bases and J gave up 1 base, with 4 bases separating them. The CDR3 length is 13 residues. Germline loops: CDR1 SGHRS, CDR2 YFSETQ. CDR3 loop: CASSLEGQETQYF. Written as DNA, the CDR3 is TGCGCCAGCAGCTTGGAAGGCCAAGAGACCCAGTACTTC.

The rearrangement links TRBV5-1 to TRBJ1-5; 9 positions agree with TRBD1. V shed 4 bases, J shed 7 bases, and the junction held 15 bases outside the gene matches. Germline V gene lookup returns CDR1 SGHRS and CDR2 YFSETQ. The CDR3 runs to 17 residues. CDR3 region: CASSPVPGTGSQQPQHF. CDR3 coding DNA: TGCGCCAGCAGCCCGGTTCCCGGGACAGGGTCGCAGCAGCCCCAGCATTTT.

The chain recombines TRBV7-9 with TRBJ1-4; 7 bases fit TRBD1. Germline V lookup: CDR1 SEHNR, CDR2 FQNEAQ (reference sequence). The V and J ends lost 5 bases and 8 bases, in that order; junction bases with no gene match: 5. This CDR3 is 13 amino acids long. Here the CDR3 DNA reads TGTGCCAGCAGCCACGGGACAGTAGAAAAACTGTTTTTT. Its protein product is CASSHGTVEKLFF.

The chain carries TRBV6-1 and TRBJ1-2, with a tentative D call TRBD1 (5 bases). V lost 4 bases, J lost 4 bases, and 7 bases lay in between. There are 12 residues in the CDR3. Germline V lookup: CDR1 MNHNS, CDR2 SASEGT. The CDR3 nucleotides are TGTGCCAGCAGTGGACAGCCCTATGGCTACACCTTC. Translated: CASSGQPYGYTF.

This clone has only a few counts. One end of the junction does not line up with germline, which may come from a read error. The chain carries TRBV29-1 and TRBJ1-2; D unresolved. The CDR3 totals 8 residues. Germline CDR1 is SQVTM and CDR2 is ANQGSEA. The chain's CDR3 is CSVGTSDF. The CDR3 nucleotides are TGCAGCGTCGGCACAAGTGATTTC.

The rearrangement joins TRBV23-1 to TRBJ2-7; tentative D call: TRBD2 (5 bases). TRBV23-1 qualifies as an ORF whose function is uncertain. Trimming left V 7 bases short and J 1 base short, with 17 bases between. The CDR3 covers 15 residues. CDR3 DNA: TGCGCCAGCACCTCTCCGGCCGGAGGATCCTACGAGCAGTACTTC. Its protein is CASTSPAGGSYEQYF.

This CDR3 is CASSDPTVRSTDTQYF. The CDR3 DNA reads TGTGCCAGCAGCGACCCCACGGTCCGTAGCACAGATACGCAGTATTTT. J is TRBJ2-3 and V is TRBV5-8; D unclear. Germline V lookup: CDR1 SGHTS, CDR2 YDEGEE. This CDR3 is built from 16 residues. V lost 4 bases, J lost 0 bases, and 15 bases lay in between. Supplemented by reference TRBV5-8 and TRBJ2-3, the full variable domain reads EAGVTQSPTHLIKTRGQQATLRCSPISGHTSVYWYQQALGLGLQFLLWYDEGEERNRGNFPPRFSGRQFPNYSSELNVNALELEDSALYLCASSDPTVRSTDTQYFGPGTRLTVL.

V is TRBV30 and J is TRBJ2-5, with a weak D call TRBD1 (6 bases). The end of the DNA fits TRBJ2-7 better, so the J call may be wrong. The germline CDR1 and CDR2 sequences are GTSNPN and SVGIG (reference sequence). The CDR3 sequence is 12 residues long. CDR3: CAWGQQSYEQYF. The CDR3 region has the DNA TGTGCCTGGGGACAGCAATCGTACGAGCAGTACTTC.

The chain uses TRBV27 and TRBJ1-4; perhaps TRBD1 as D (6 bases). V was pared by 5 bases and J by 4 bases, with 20 bases between. The CDR3 spans 17 residues. Germline V gene lookup returns CDR1 MNHEY and CDR2 SMNVEV (reference sequence). CDR3 sequence reads: CASSIRGGGTSNEKLFF. The CDR3 region has the DNA TGTGCCAGCAGTATACGGGGCGGTGGGACAAGTAATGAAAAACTGTTTTTT. Combining the CDR3 with reference TRBV27 and TRBJ1-4 gives the whole variable domain EAQVTQNPRYLITVTGKKLTVTCSQNMNHEYMSWYRQDPGLGLRQIYYSMNVEVTDKGDVPEGYKVSRKEKRNFPLILESPSPNQTSLYFCASSIRGGGTSNEKLFFGSGTQLSVL.

J is TRBJ2-7 and V is TRBV7-2, with D possibly TRBD2 on 6 matching bases. CDR3 length: 13 amino acids. Germline V CDR1 and CDR2: SGHTA, FQGNSA. V was clipped by 1 base and J by 4 bases, with 8 bases between them. For the CDR3, the DNA is TGTGCCAGCAGCTTAGTCGGAGGGTACGAGCAGTACTTC. It yields the protein CASSLVGGYEQYF. The whole variable domain, remainder taken from reference TRBV7-2 and TRBJ2-7, is GAGVSQSPSNKVTEKGKDVELRCDPISGHTALYWYRQSLGQGLEFLIYFQGNSAPDKSGLPSDRFSAERTGGSVSTLTIQRTQQEDSAVYLCASSLVGGYEQYFGPGTRLTVT.

This clone has more than one count but fewer than ten. The rearrangement uses TRBV7-9 and TRBJ1-5, with 7 nucleotides matching TRBD1. Germline-derived CDR1 and CDR2 are SEHNR and FQNEAQ (reference sequence). CDR3 length: 16 amino acids. V gave up 2 bases and J gave up 6 bases; unmatched junction bases: 10. The CDR3 DNA follows: TGTGCCAGCAGCTTATGGAACAGGGGTAGGAGTCAGCCCCAGCATTTT. Its protein is CASSLWNRGRSQPQHF.

The count of this clone is one. The V call is TRBV5-1, the J call TRBJ1-4; D is undetermined. Trimming took 4 bases from V and 4 from J, leaving 11 bases between them. Germline loops: CDR1 SGHRS, CDR2 YFSETQ. The CDR3 is made up of 14 amino acids. CDR3 in amino acids: CASSQSLNNEKLFF. In DNA form, the CDR3 reads TGCGCCAGCAGCCAGTCACTGAATAATGAAAAACTGTTTTTT.